This is a list of T cell receptor beta chains from one sample in a study of T cell changes during pregnancy in multiple sclerosis. Clones were sequenced by immunoSEQ multiplex PCR, and TCRdb holds only the in-frame ones, with some missing. The sample consists of roughly 25,000 clones, approximately 92% of them appearing once. Sequencing was performed on CD8+ T cells from peripheral blood mononuclear cells, taken in the second trimester of pregnancy. These receptors all come from a female donor with multiple sclerosis, enrolled in a pregnancy study. The CDR3 runs from the conserved cysteine through the conserved F or W. The D gene is left open where the match is weak. Rows may omit the clone size; those that give it use once, few, many or a size class.

V,J,size,D,DNA,CDR3
TRBV6-1,TRBJ1-1,NA,NA,TGTGCCAGCAGTGAAGATGCAGACTCTAACACTGAAGCTTTCTTT,CASSEDADSNTEAFF
TRBV7-9,TRBJ2-7,NA,TRBD1,TGTGCCAGCAGCTTAGTAGGGACAGGGGACTACGAGCAGTACTTC,CASSLVGTGDYEQYF
TRBV21-1,TRBJ1-3,NA,NA,TGTGCCAGCCCTACGGGGGTCCGCTCTGGAAACACCATATATTTT,CASPTGVRSGNTIYF
TRBV9,TRBJ2-7,NA,NA,TGTGCCAGCAGCGAAGGGGGAGGGGGTGTCCACGAGCAGTACTTC,CASSEGGGGVHEQYF
TRBV5-1,TRBJ2-3,once,TRBD2,TGCGCCAGCAGCAAGGGACTAGCGGGCCGAACAGATACGCAGTATTTT,CASSKGLAGRTDTQYF
TRBV6-4,TRBJ2-3,NA,TRBD2,TGTGCCAGCAGTGATGTAGCGGGAGTAGCAGATACGCAGTATTTT,CASSDVAGVADTQYF
TRBV4-1,TRBJ2-1,NA,TRBD2,TGCGCCAGCGGACACGGGGGGAACAATGAGCAGTTCTTC,CASGHGGNNEQFF
TRBV15,TRBJ2-7,NA,NA,TGTGCCACCGAGGGCGGGAACTCCTACGAGCAGTACTTC,CATEGGNSYEQYF
TRBV7-9,TRBJ2-7,NA,TRBD1,TGTGCCAGCAGTTTTACAGGGGACGGTTACGAGCAGTACTTC,CASSFTGDGYEQYF
TRBV28,TRBJ2-1,NA,NA,TGTGCCAGCAGTTTCACGGGACTTCATAACAATGAGCAGTTCTTC,CASSFTGLHNNEQFF
TRBV4-2,TRBJ2-3,few,NA,TGTGCCAGCAGCCAATCGACGGGGGACACAGATACGCAGTATTTT,CASSQSTGDTDTQYF
TRBV10-3,TRBJ2-7,NA,NA,TGTGCCATCAGGGACACACATACCTACGAGCAGTACTTC,CAIRDTHTYEQYF
TRBV4-1,TRBJ2-7,once,NA,TGCGCCAGCAGGTTCGACAGCACCGGCTCCTACGAGCAGTACTTC,CASRFDSTGSYEQYF
TRBV19,TRBJ2-1,NA,NA,TGTGCCAGTAGTATGGGTCTGACTTACAATGAGCAGTTCTTC,CASSMGLTYNEQFF
TRBV7-9,TRBJ1-2,NA,TRBD1,TGTGCCAGCAGCCGGCCGGGACAGGGACGGGTAAAGGATGGCTACACCTTC,CASSRPGQGRVKDGYTF
TRBV27,TRBJ2-7,NA,NA,TGTGCCAGCAGTCCCGTCGGGGGAAGCTCCTACGAGCAGTACTTC,CASSPVGGSSYEQYF
TRBV2,TRBJ2-1,NA,NA,TGTGCCAGCGGCCGGGACTCAAGCTACAATGAGCAGTTCTTC,CASGRDSSYNEQFF